Each of the 18 T cell receptor beta chains below was sequenced from the same sample in a study of T cell changes during pregnancy in multiple sclerosis. Profiling relied on immunoSEQ multiplex PCR, and the TCRdb table lists in-frame clones only, not all of them. Of fewer than 50,000 clones listed, roughly nine tenths are singletons. The sample consisted of peripheral blood, taken in the second trimester of pregnancy. The origin of the receptors is a female donor in good health, enrolled as a control in a pregnancy study.

V is TRBV18 and J is TRBJ2-5; D ambiguous. The V gene's germline CDR1 is KGHSH and CDR2 LQKENI. The CDR3 is 12 amino acids. V lost 3 bases to trimming and J lost 0 bases, with 2 bases between them. CDR3 nucleotide sequence: TGTGCCAGCTCACCCTACCAAGAGACCCAGTACTTC. It yields the protein CASSPYQETQYF.

The rearrangement links TRBV27 to TRBJ2-7; D possibly corresponds to TRBD1 (5 bases). The CDR3 has 14 residues. Between the trimmed V and J ends, which lost 4 bases and 6 bases, there was a span of 16 bases. Germline CDR1 MNHEY, CDR2 SMNVEV (reference sequence). In DNA, the CDR3 is TGTGCCAGCAGTTCCGCAGGGATTTCATCCGAGCAGTACTTC. It yields the protein CASSSAGISSEQYF.

The V and J genes are TRBV10-1 and TRBJ2-5; 12 nucleotides line up with TRBD2. The length of the CDR3 is 14 residues. Losses at the gene ends were 10 bases for V and 5 bases for J; bases not matched to a gene: 8. From germline, CDR1 is WNHNN and CDR2 SYGVQD (reference sequence). The CDR3 here is CATSTSGSGETQYF. The CDR3 region has the DNA TGCGCCACGTCGACTAGCGGGAGTGGGGAGACCCAGTACTTC.

The chain recombines TRBV5-4 with TRBJ2-7; 7 nucleotides agree with TRBD1. This CDR3 spans 14 amino acids. CDR1 and CDR2 (germline): SGHNT, YYREEE (reference sequence). V lost 0 bases to trimming and J lost 2 bases; unmatched junction nucleotides: 2. CDR3 in DNA: TGTGCCAGCAGCTTGGGGCAGGGGGCCTACGAGCAGTACTTC. Translation gives CASSLGQGAYEQYF. Variable domain in full (rest from reference TRBV5-4 and TRBJ2-7): ETGVTQSPTHLIKTRGQQVTLRCSSQSGHNTVSWYQQALGQGPQFIFQYYREEENGRGNFPPRFSGLQFPNYSSELNVNALELDDSALYLCASSLGQGAYEQYFGPGTRLTVT.

J is TRBJ1-2 and V is TRBV6-5; tentatively, D is TRBD1 (5 bases). Trimming pared 7 bases from V and 4 bases from J, leaving 16 bases between. This CDR3 contains 14 residues. The germline CDR1 and CDR2 sequences are MNHEY and SVGAGI. The CDR3 sequence: CASTSMGLVYGYTF. The CDR3 DNA reads as TGTGCCAGCACCTCGATGGGGCTCGTCTATGGCTACACCTTC.

J is TRBJ1-6 and V is TRBV6-5; TRBD1 might be the D (6 bases). The CDR3 covers 15 residues. Germline V gene sequence: CDR1 MNHEY, CDR2 SVGAGI. V was trimmed by 0 bases and J by 7 bases, leaving 10 bases between them. This chain's CDR3 is CASSYSRTVNSPLHF. DNA of the CDR3: TGTGCCAGCAGTTACTCTCGGACAGTAAATTCACCCCTCCACTTT.

The chain combines TRBV6-1 with TRBJ1-5, with 12 bases aligning to TRBD1. CDR1 and CDR2 from the germline V gene are MNHNS and SASEGT. With 6 bases clipped from V and 5 bases from J, the junction kept 5 bases outside the gene matches. The CDR3 spans 15 residues. CDR3 region: CASRPGTGGDQPQHF. The CDR3 DNA sequence: TGTGCCAGCAGACCCGGGACAGGGGGCGATCAGCCCCAGCATTTT.

The genes are TRBV4-3 and TRBJ1-2, with 9 positions matching TRBD1. The V segment lost 2 bases and the J segment 7 bases; nucleotides outside the gene matches: 11. This CDR3 contains 16 residues. Germline CDR1 reads LGHNA; CDR2 reads YSLEER. The CDR3 DNA follows: TGCGCCAGCAGCCAAAACAGGGGGCAAACGTCCACTGGCTACACCTTC. It specifies CASSQNRGQTSTGYTF.

This rearrangement joins TRBV2 to TRBJ1-2, with D unclear. This CDR3 is built from 13 residues. The germline gives CDR1 SNHLY, CDR2 FYNNEI. V dropped 2 bases and J dropped 4 bases, with 8 bases sitting between them. CDR3 sequence (DNA): TGTGCCAGCAGTGAATCCGGTTCCTATGGCTACACCTTC. Translation gives CASSESGSYGYTF.

The chain couples TRBV11-3 to TRBJ1-1; 8 nucleotides match TRBD1. Unmatched junction bases numbered 8, after V lost 5 bases and J lost 6 bases. Per germline, CDR1 SGHNT and CDR2 YENEEA. This CDR3 is built from 14 residues. The CDR3 DNA follows: TGTGCCAGCAGCCCCCGTAGGACAGGGTCTGAAGCTTTCTTT. Its translation is CASSPRRTGSEAFF.

J is TRBJ1-1 and V is TRBV6-6; no reliable D call. The germline V and J ends were trimmed by 0 bases and 2 bases, with 10 bases remaining between them. The CDR3 is made up of 15 amino acids. From germline, CDR1 is MNHNY and CDR2 SVGAGI (reference sequence). The CDR3 nucleotides read TGTGCCAGCAGTTACTCGTTTGGCGGAAACACTGAAGCTTTCTTT. Translating gives CASSYSFGGNTEAFF.

V usage is TRBV19 and J usage is TRBJ1-1, with D hard to call. V was trimmed by 5 bases and J by 1 base, leaving 11 bases between them. The CDR3 spans 14 residues. Per the germline V gene, CDR1 is LNHDA and CDR2 is SQIVND (reference sequence). The CDR3 DNA sequence: TGTGCCAGTAGTCCCGGACTGCCGAACACTGAAGCTTTCTTT. It encodes CASSPGLPNTEAFF.

The chain uses TRBV30 and TRBJ2-4, with 9 nucleotides matching TRBD1. The CDR3 sequence is 13 residues long. CDR1 and CDR2 (germline): GTSNPN, SVGIG (reference sequence). Trimming at V came to 5 bases and at J to 5 bases, leaving 4 bases not matched to a gene. CDR3 nucleotides: TGTGCCTGGTACAGGGGGCCCGAAAACATTCAGTACTTC. It codes for CAWYRGPENIQYF.

The chain uses TRBV7-9 and TRBJ2-6; 7 bases align to TRBD2. Germline V gives CDR1 SEHNR, CDR2 FQNEAQ (reference sequence). Trimming at V came to 2 bases and at J to 0 bases, leaving 7 bases not matched to a gene. The CDR3 extends over 18 amino acids. The CDR3: CASSLRGVTISGANVLTF. The CDR3 DNA reads as TGTGCCAGCAGCTTACGGGGGGTGACGATCTCTGGGGCCAACGTCCTGACTTTC.

This clone was observed a single time. The chain links TRBV9 to TRBJ1-2; perhaps TRBD1 as D (5 bases). The CDR3 spans 16 residues. V was trimmed by 3 bases and J by 5 bases, leaving 20 bases between them. The germline V gene has CDR1 SGDLS and CDR2 YYNGEE. The CDR3 bases are TGTGCCAGCAGCGCAGAAAATGCGACCCGACAGTATGGCTACACCTTC. This gives the protein CASSAENATRQYGYTF.

V usage is TRBV5-6 and J usage is TRBJ2-7; TRBD1 matches at 9 bases. The CDR3 length is 14 residues. In germline, CDR1 is SGHDT, CDR2 YYEEEE. V lost 0 bases to trimming and J lost 3 bases; unmatched junction nucleotides: 1. CDR3 DNA: TGTGCCAGCAGCTTGGACAGGGGGCACTACGAGCAGTACTTC. It is translated as CASSLDRGHYEQYF.

The V and J genes are TRBV28 and TRBJ2-3; D remains unclear. V lost 7 bases and J 2 bases, leaving 13 bases between the germline ends. Germline assignment: CDR1 MDHEN and CDR2 SYDVKM. CDR3 length: 14 amino acids. DNA for the CDR3: TGTGCCAGCATCCTAGATTTGGTCACAGATACGCAGTATTTT. Its protein product is CASILDLVTDTQYF.

The V and J genes are TRBV7-8 and TRBJ2-2; D is perhaps TRBD2 (6 bases). V lost 5 bases to trimming and J lost 3 bases, with 13 bases between them. Germline V gene sequence: CDR1 SGHVS, CDR2 FQNEAQ. The CDR3 contains 15 residues. The CDR3 DNA is TGTGCCAGCAGCAGACTAGATGGCGACACCGGGGAGCTGTTTTTT. This encodes CASSRLDGDTGELFF.